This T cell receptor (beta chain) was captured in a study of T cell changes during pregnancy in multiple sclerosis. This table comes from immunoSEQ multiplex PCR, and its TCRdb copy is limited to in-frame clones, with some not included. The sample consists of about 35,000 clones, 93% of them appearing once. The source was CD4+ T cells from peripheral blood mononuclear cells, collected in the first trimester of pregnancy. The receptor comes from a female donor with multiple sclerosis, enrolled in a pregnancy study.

In DNA, the CDR3 is TGTGCCAGCAGCGTAGATAGCGGGGGGCGGAATGAGCAGTTCTTC. Translation: CASSVDSGGRNEQFF. This chain connects TRBV9 to TRBJ2-1, with 10 positions matching TRBD2. The CDR3 runs 15 residues. The germline gives CDR1 SGDLS, CDR2 YYNGEE. J lost 7 bases, V lost 0 bases, and 4 bases had no gene match.